A selection of T cell receptor beta chains follows, all from one sample in a study of shared clonotypes between healthy human individuals. Generated by immunoSEQ multiplex PCR, the TCRdb table keeps only in-frame clones and is missing some. The sample lists 2 million to 2.5 million clones, over 85% occurring once. The sample taken for sequencing was naive CD4+ T cells sorted from blood. The receptors come from a man aged 18-30 years in good health. Each CDR3 is given with its conserved first and last residue. The D gene is left open where the match is weak. Not all rows give a size; the values are once, few, many and, for expanded clones, a class.

J gene: TRBJ2-7
D gene: TRBD1
V gene: TRBV7-8
clone size: -
CDR3 DNA: TGTGCCAGCAGCAGGGACAGGGGAAGGAACGAGCAGTACTTC
CDR3 protein: CASSRDRGRNEQYF

J gene: TRBJ1-1
D gene: -
V gene: TRBV5-4
clone size: -
CDR3 DNA: TGTGCCAGCACCCAAGGGGGTTTCAGGTTGGGTACTGAAGCTTTCTTT
CDR3 protein: CASTQGGFRLGTEAFF

J gene: TRBJ2-1
D gene: TRBD2
V gene: TRBV6-5
clone size: once
CDR3 DNA: TGTGCCAGCAGAAATAGCGGGGCTAAGCAGTTCTTC
CDR3 protein: CASRNSGAKQFF

J gene: TRBJ2-7
D gene: TRBD1
V gene: TRBV7-9
clone size: -
CDR3 DNA: TGTGCCAGCAGCAGAGGACAGGGGACTTCCTACGAGCAGTACTTC
CDR3 protein: CASSRGQGTSYEQYF

J gene: TRBJ2-7
D gene: -
V gene: TRBV6-6
clone size: -
CDR3 DNA: TGTGCCAGCAGTTCCACTCGTTCGGGGGCCTACGAGCAGTACTTC
CDR3 protein: CASSSTRSGAYEQYF

J gene: TRBJ2-6
D gene: -
V gene: TRBV25-1
clone size: -
CDR3 DNA: TGTGCCAGCAGTGTGGCGGGCGCTGGGGCCAACGTCCTGACTTTC
CDR3 protein: CASSVAGAGANVLTF

J gene: TRBJ2-5
D gene: TRBD1
V gene: TRBV4-1
clone size: -
CDR3 DNA: TGCGCCAGCAGCCATGGGACAGGGGGCCGAGAGACCCAGTACTTC
CDR3 protein: CASSHGTGGRETQYF

J gene: TRBJ1-6
D gene: -
V gene: TRBV14
clone size: -
CDR3 DNA: TGTGCCAGCAGCCAGGGACGGGATAATTCACCCCTCCACTTT
CDR3 protein: CASSQGRDNSPLHF

J gene: TRBJ2-5
D gene: TRBD1
V gene: TRBV5-1
clone size: -
CDR3 DNA: TGCGCCAGCAGCCGGATGTCCGGGACAGGGGGCCTGTCGGGAGAGACCCAGTACTTC
CDR3 protein: CASSRMSGTGGLSGETQYF

J gene: TRBJ2-7
D gene: TRBD2
V gene: TRBV5-1
clone size: -
CDR3 DNA: TGCGCCAGCACTCTAGCGGGGAACTACGAGCAGTACTTC
CDR3 protein: CASTLAGNYEQYF

J gene: TRBJ2-1
D gene: -
V gene: TRBV5-1
clone size: -
CDR3 DNA: TGCGCCAGCAGCCGCTCCTTTGGTGACTCCTACAATGAGCAGTTCTTC
CDR3 protein: CASSRSFGDSYNEQFF

J gene: TRBJ2-7
D gene: TRBD1
V gene: TRBV18
clone size: -
CDR3 DNA: TGTGCCAGCTCCCCGGACAGGCTTCCTCCCTACGAGCAGTACTTC
CDR3 protein: CASSPDRLPPYEQYF